The subject of this entry is one TCR beta chain. The antigen remains unidentified. No DNA is given; TCRdb re-called the 5' RACE reads and lists each CDR3 protein once. This table holds about 380,000 distinct CDR3 sequences. This entry is derived from a study of monozygotic twins with inflammatory bowel disease. Study conclusions and caveats: For IBD, no single strong associated signal or clonotype was supported.

Germline CDR1 is MNHEY and CDR2 is SVGEGT. The CDR3 spans 17 residues. V gene TRBV6-2 or TRBV6-3 combines with J gene TRBJ2-3; there is no DNA to check the TCRdb D call of TRBD1. The material sequenced was blood. The receptor was isolated from a human donor with ulcerative colitis or Crohn's disease, or a healthy co-twin of an affected twin (not recorded which). The CDR3: CASSYAPDRGHGDTQYF.